This paragraph reports one TCR beta chain. Sequencing was performed with immunoSEQ multiplex PCR; in TCRdb, only in-frame clones are kept and a portion is missing. In the table there are 150,000 to 170,000 clones, roughly 94% of which are singletons. This entry is derived from a study of OX40 agonist ivuxolimab in advanced cancers. Study in general: Eligibility admitted prior anti-PD-1, anti-PD-L1 or anti-CTLA-4 therapy; about 40% had some.

Trimming cost V 4 bases and J 4 bases; bases outside gene matches: 9. This CDR3 has 17 amino acids. Germline CDR1 SGHNT, CDR2 YYREEE (reference sequence). The chain employs TRBV5-4 and TRBJ2-5, with 14 nucleotides matching TRBD2. Sample: CD4+ or CD8+ T cells sorted from blood, taken in a trial of the OX40 agonist ivuxolimab. The receptor comes from an adult with an advanced solid tumor such as melanoma, head and neck, liver or kidney cancer. CDR3 protein: CASSVPGLAGVGETQYF. The CDR3 DNA follows: TGTGCCAGCAGCGTCCCGGGACTAGCGGGAGTTGGAGAGACCCAGTACTTC.